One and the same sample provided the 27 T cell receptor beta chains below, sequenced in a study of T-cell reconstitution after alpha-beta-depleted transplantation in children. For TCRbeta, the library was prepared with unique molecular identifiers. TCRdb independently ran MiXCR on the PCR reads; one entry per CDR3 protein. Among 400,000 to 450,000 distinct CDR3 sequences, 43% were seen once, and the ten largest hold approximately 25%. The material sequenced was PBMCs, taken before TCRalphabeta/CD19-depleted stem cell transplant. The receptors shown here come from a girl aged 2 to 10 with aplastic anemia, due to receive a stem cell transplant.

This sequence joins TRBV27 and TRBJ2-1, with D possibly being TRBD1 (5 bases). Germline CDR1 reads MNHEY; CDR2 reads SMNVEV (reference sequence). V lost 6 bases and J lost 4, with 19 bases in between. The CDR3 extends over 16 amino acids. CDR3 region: CASSAIQGRQYNEQFF. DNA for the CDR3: TGTGCCAGCAGCGCGATTCAGGGTAGGCAGTACAATGAGCAGTTCTTC.

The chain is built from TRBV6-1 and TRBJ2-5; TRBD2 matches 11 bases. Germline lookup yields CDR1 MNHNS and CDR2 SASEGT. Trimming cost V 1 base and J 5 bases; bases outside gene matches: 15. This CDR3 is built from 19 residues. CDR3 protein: CASSEGGYSLAGARETQYF. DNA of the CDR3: TGTGCCAGCAGTGAAGGGGGGTACTCACTAGCGGGAGCTCGGGAGACCCAGTACTTC.

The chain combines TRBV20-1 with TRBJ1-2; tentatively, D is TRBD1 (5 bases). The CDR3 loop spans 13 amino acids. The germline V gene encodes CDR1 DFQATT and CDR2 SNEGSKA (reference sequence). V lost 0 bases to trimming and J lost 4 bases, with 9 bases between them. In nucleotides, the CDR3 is TGCAGTGCTAGAGATGCGCAGGGCTATGGCTACACCTTC. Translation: CSARDAQGYGYTF.

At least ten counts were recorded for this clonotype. The CDR3 DNA is TGTGCCAGCAGCTTATCCAGGGCTACCTATGGCTACACCTTC. Its protein is CASSLSRATYGYTF. The chain couples TRBV7-2 to TRBJ1-2, with D perhaps matching TRBD1 (5 bases). The germline CDR1 and CDR2 sequences are SGHTA and FQGNSA. Trimming shortened V by 2 bases and J by 4 bases, and 11 bases separated the two germline ends. The CDR3 consists of 14 residues. Supplemented by reference TRBV7-2 and TRBJ1-2, the full variable domain reads GAGVSQSPSNKVTEKGKDVELRCDPISGHTALYWYRQSLGQGLEFLIYFQGNSAPDKSGLPSDRFSAERTGGSVSTLTIQRTQQEDSAVYLCASSLSRATYGYTFGSGTRLTVV.

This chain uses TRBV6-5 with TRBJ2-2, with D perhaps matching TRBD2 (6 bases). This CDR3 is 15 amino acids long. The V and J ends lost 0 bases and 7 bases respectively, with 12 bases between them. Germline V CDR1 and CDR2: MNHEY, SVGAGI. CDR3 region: CASSYSIREVGELFF. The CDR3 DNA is TGTGCCAGCAGTTACTCAATAAGGGAGGTCGGGGAGCTGTTTTTT.

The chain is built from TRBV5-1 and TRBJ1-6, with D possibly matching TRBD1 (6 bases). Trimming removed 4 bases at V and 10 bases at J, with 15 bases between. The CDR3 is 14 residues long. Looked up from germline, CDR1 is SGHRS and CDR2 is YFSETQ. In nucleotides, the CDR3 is TGCGCCAGCAGCCGATCAGGGGAGGACTCACCCCTCCACTTT. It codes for CASSRSGEDSPLHF.

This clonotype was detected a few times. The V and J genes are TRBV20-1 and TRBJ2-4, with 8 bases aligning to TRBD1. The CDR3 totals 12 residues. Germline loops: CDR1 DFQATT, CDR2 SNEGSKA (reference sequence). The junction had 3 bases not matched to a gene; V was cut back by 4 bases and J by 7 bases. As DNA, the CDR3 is TGCAGTGCTATGGGACAGGCTAACATTCAGTACTTC. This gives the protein CSAMGQANIQYF.

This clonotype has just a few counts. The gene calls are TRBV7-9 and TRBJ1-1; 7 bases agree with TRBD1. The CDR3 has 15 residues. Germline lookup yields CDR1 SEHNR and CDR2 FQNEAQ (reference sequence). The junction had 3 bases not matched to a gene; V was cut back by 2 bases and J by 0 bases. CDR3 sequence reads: CASSLTQGMNTEAFF. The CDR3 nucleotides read TGTGCCAGCAGCTTAACACAGGGGATGAACACTGAAGCTTTCTTT.

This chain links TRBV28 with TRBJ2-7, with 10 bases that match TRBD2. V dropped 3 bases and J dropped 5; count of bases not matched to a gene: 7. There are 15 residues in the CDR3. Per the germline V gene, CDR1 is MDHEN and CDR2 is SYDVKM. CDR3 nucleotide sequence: TGTGCCAGCAGTTTCTATAGCGGGAGGTCCCACGAGCAGTACTTC. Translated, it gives CASSFYSGRSHEQYF.

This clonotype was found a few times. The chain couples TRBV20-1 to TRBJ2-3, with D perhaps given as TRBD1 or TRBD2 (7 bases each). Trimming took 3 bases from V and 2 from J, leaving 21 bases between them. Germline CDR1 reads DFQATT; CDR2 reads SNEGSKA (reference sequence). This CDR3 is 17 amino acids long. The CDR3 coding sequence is TGCAGTGCTAGTTACGCGATCAGGGGGAGGGTCACAGATACGCAGTATTTT. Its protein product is CSASYAIRGRVTDTQYF.

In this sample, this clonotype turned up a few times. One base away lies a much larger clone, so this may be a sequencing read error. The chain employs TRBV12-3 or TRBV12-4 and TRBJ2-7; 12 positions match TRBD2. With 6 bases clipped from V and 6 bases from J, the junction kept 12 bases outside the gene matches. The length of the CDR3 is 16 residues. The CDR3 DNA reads TGTGCCAGCAGGCGTGAAGGACTAGCGGGATACGGCGAGCAGTACTTC. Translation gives CASRREGLAGYGEQYF.

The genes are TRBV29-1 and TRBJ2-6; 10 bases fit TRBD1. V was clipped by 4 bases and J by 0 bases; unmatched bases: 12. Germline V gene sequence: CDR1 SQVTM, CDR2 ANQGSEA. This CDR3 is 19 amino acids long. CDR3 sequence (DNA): TGCAGCGTTGTGGGGACAGGGGACCCGATGAGCTCTGGGGCCAACGTCCTGACTTTC. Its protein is CSVVGTGDPMSSGANVLTF.

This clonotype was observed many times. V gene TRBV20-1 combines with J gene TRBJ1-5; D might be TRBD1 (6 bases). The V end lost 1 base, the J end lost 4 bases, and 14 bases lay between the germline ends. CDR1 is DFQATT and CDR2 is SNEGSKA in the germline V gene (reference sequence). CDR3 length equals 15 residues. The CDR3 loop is CSARGRNRANQPQHF. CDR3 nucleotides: TGCAGTGCTAGAGGCAGAAACAGGGCTAATCAGCCCCAGCATTTT.

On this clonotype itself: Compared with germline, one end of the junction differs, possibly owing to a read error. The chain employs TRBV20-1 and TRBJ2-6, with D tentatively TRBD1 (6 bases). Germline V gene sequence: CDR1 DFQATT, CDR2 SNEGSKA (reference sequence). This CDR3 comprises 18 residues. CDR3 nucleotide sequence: TGCTGTGCTAGAGATCGTGGACAGTCTAACTCTGGGGCCAACGTCCTGACTTTC. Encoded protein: CCARDRGQSNSGANVLTF.

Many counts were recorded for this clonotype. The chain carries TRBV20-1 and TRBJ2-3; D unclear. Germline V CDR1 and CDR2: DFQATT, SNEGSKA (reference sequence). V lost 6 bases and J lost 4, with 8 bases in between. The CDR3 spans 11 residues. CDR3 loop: CSAKVADTQYF. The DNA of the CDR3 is TGCAGTGCCAAAGTGGCAGATACGCAGTATTTT.

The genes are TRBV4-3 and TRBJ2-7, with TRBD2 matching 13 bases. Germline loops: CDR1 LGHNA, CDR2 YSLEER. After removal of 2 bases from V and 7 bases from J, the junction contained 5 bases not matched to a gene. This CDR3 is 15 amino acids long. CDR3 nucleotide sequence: TGCGCCAGCAGCCAACGGACTAGCGGGAGTCAAGAGCAGTACTTC. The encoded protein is CASSQRTSGSQEQYF.

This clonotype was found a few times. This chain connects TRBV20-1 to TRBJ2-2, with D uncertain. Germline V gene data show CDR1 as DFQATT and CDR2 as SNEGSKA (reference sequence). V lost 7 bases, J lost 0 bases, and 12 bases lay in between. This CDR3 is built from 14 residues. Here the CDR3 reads CSGQRHANTGELFF. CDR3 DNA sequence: TGCAGTGGCCAGAGGCACGCGAACACCGGGGAGCTGTTTTTT.

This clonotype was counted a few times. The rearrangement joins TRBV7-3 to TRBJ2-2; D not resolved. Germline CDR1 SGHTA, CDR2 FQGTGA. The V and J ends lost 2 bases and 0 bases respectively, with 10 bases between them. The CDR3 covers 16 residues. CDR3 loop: CASSLHVSANTGELFF. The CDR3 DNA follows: TGTGCCAGCAGCTTACATGTCAGCGCGAACACCGGGGAGCTGTTTTTT.

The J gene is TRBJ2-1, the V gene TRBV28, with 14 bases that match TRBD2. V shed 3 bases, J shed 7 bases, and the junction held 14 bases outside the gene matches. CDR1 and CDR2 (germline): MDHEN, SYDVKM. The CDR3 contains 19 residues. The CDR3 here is CASSFMVLGTSGGENEQFF. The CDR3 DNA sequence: TGTGCCAGCAGTTTTATGGTGTTGGGGACTAGCGGGGGAGAGAATGAGCAGTTCTTC. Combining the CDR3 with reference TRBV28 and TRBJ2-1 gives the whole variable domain DVKVTQSSRYLVKRTGEKVFLECVQDMDHENMFWYRQDPGLGLRLIYFSYDVKMKEKGDIPEGYSVSREKKERFSLILESASTNQTSMYLCASSFMVLGTSGGENEQFFGPGTRLTVL.

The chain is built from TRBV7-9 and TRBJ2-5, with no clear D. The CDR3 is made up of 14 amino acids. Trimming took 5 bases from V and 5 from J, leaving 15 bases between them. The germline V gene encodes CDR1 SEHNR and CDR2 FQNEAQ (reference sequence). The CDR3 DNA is TGTGCCAGCAGCCCCCGGGCCTTCTGGGAGACCCAGTACTTC. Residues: CASSPRAFWETQYF.

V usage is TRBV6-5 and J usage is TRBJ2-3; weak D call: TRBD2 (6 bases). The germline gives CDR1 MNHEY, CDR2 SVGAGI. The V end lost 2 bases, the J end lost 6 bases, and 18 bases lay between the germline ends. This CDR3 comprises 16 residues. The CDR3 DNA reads TGTGCCAGCAGTTACGAGTCGACTAGAGTAACGGATACGCAGTATTTT. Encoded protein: CASSYESTRVTDTQYF.

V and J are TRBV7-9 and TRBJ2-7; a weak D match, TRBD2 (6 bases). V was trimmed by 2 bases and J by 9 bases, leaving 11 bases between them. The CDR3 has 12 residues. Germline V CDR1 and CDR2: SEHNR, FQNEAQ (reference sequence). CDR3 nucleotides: TGTGCCAGCAGCTTAAACCGGGACTCGCAGTACTTC. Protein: CASSLNRDSQYF.

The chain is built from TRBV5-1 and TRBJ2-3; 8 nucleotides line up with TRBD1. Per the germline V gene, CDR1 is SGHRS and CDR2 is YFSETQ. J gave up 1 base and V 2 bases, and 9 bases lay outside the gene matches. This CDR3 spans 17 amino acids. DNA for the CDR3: TGCGCCAGCAGCTTATTCTCAGCGACAGGGGGCACAGATACGCAGTATTTT. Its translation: CASSLFSATGGTDTQYF.

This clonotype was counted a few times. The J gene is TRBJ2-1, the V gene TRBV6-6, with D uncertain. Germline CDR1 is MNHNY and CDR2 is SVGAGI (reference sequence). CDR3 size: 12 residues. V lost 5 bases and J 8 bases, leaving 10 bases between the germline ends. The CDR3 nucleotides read TGTGCCAGCAGTCCCAGTTCCCATGAGCAGTTCTTC. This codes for CASSPSSHEQFF.

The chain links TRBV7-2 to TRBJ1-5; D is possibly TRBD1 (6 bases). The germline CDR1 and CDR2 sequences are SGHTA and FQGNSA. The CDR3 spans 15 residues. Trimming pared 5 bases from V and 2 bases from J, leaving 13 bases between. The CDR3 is CASSIQGYGNQPQHF. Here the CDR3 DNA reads TGTGCCAGCAGCATACAGGGATATGGCAATCAGCCCCAGCATTTT.

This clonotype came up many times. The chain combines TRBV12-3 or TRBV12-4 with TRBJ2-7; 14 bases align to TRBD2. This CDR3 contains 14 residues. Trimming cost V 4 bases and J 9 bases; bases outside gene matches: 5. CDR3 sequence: CASSSGTSGSVQYF. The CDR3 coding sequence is TGTGCCAGCAGTTCCGGGACTAGCGGGAGTGTGCAGTACTTC.

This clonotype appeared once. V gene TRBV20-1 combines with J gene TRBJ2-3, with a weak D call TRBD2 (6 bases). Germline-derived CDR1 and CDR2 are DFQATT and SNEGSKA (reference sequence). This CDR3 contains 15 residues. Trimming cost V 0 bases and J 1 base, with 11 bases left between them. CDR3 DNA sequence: TGCAGTGCTAGAGATGCGGCTAGCGGCACAGATACGCAGTATTTT. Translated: CSARDAASGTDTQYF.